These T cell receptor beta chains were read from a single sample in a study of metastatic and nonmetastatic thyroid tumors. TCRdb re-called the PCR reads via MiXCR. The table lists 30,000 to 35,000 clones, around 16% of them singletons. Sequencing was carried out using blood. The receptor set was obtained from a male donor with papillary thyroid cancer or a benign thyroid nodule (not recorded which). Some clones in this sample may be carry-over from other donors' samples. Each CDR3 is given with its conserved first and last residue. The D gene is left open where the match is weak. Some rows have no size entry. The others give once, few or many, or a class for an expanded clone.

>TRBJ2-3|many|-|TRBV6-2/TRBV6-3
TGTGCCAGCAGTTACTCGCAAACTAGCCGGGGAGATACGCAGTATTTT
CASSYSQTSRGDTQYF
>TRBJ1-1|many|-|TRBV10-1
TGCGCCAGCAGTGAGTCTACAGAGAACACTGAAGCTTTCTTT
CASSESTENTEAFF
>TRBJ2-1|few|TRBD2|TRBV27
TGTGCCAGCAGCGGTGCCGGCACTAGCGGGAACTGGTACAATGATCAGTTCTTC
CASSGAGTSGNWYNDQFF
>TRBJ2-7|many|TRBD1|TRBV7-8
TGTGCCAGCCGGACTGCAGGGGGAGTTGTTAGCGAGCAGTACTTC
CASRTAGGVVSEQYF
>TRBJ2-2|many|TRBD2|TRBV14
TGTGCCAGCAGCCAAATTAGCGGGAGGAACACCGGGGAGCTGTTTTTT
CASSQISGRNTGELFF
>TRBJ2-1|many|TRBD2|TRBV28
TGTGCCAGCAGTACGGCCGGGACTAGCGGGAACGATGAGCAGTTCTTC
CASSTAGTSGNDEQFF
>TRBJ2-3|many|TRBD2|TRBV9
TGTGCCAGCAGCGTGGGACTAGCGTCAGATACGCAGTATTTT
CASSVGLASDTQYF
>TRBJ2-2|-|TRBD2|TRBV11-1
TGTGCCAGCAGCTCCATTGGGGGGGTGCGCACCGGGGAGCTGTTTTTT
CASSSIGGVRTGELFF
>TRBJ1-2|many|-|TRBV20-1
TGCAGTGCTAGAGATCCAAAGTTATGGGGCTACACCTTC
CSARDPKLWGYTF
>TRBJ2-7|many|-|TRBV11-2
TGTGCCAGCAGCTCCCACTACGAGCAGTACTTC
CASSSHYEQYF
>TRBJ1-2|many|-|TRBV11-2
TGTGCCAGCAGCCAAATAAAGGGCTATGGCTACACCTTC
CASSQIKGYGYTF
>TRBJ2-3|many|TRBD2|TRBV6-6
TGTGCCAGCCGATCCAGGACTAGCGGGAGGGTTTTAGATACGCAGTATTTT
CASRSRTSGRVLDTQYF
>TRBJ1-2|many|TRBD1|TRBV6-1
TGTGCCAGCAGTGAAACAGGGGGGGCTAACTATGGCTACACCTTC
CASSETGGANYGYTF
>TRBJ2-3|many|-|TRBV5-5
TGTGCCAGCAGCTTGAAGGATACGCAGTATTTT
CASSLKDTQYF
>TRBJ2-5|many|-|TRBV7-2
TGTGCCAGCAGCCAGCCCCCACAACAAGAGACCCAGTACTTC
CASSQPPQQETQYF
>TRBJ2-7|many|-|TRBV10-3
TGTGCCATCAGTGGGTATGACAGGGAGGGCGAGCAGTACTTC
CAISGYDREGEQYF
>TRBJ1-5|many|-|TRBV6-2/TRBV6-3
TGTGCCAGCAGCGATCCCAATCAGCCCCAGCATTTT
CASSDPNQPQHF
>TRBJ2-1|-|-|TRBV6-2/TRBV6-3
TGTGCCAGCAGTCAAAAAGTCTCCTACAATGAGCAGTTCTTC
CASSQKVSYNEQFF
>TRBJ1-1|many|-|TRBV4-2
TGTGCCAGCAGCCAAGACAGGGTGAACACTGAAGCTTTCTTT
CASSQDRVNTEAFF
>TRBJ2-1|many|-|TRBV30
TGTGCCTGGAGGACAGACGGGAGCCAGAATGAGCAGTTCTTC
CAWRTDGSQNEQFF
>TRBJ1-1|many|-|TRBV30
TGTGCCTGGAGTGTACAGCGGGCAGGGACCACTGAAGCTTTCTTT
CAWSVQRAGTTEAFF
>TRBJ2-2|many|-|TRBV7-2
TGTGCCAGCAGCTTTAGGGCAGGAGGGGGACCTCCCGGGGAGCTGTTTTTT
CASSFRAGGGPPGELFF
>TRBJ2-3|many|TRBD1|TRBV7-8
TGTGCCAGCTGCAGACAGGGGAGCACAGATACGCAGTATTTT
CASCRQGSTDTQYF
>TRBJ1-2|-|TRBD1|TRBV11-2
TGTGCCAGCAGCTCTTCAGGACAGGGGAGGTTTCCGGGCTACACCTTC
CASSSSGQGRFPGYTF
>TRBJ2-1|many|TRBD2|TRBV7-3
TGTGCCAGCAGCTTAATGGGACTAGCGGGATCTGATGAGCAGTTCTTC
CASSLMGLAGSDEQFF
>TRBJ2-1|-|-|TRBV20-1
TGCAGTGCACTGCCCATGAGCCTACCAGACAATGAGCAGTTCTTC
CSALPMSLPDNEQFF
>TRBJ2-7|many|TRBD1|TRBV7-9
TGTGCCAGCAGCACGACAGGGGATCTCGCCGAGCAGTACTTC
CASSTTGDLAEQYF
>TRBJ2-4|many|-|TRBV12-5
TGTGCTAGTGGTTTGGTACGCCAGGGATCCAAAAACATTCAGTACTTC
CASGLVRQGSKNIQYF
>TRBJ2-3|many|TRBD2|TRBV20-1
TGCAGTGCTAGTCAGGTTGGGACTAGCGGACCCACAGATACGCAGTATTTT
CSASQVGTSGPTDTQYF
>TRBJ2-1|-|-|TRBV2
TGTGCCAGCAGTGGTCACGGGGATGAGAAGTTCTTC
CASSGHGDEKFF
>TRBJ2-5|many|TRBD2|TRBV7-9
TGTGCCAGCAGTCTCCCTGGGACTAGCGGGGGACAAGAGACCCAGTACTTC
CASSLPGTSGGQETQYF
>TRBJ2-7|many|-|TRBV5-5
TGTGCCAGCAGCTTGGAGGCTACGGGGATAGGAGAGCAGTACTTC
CASSLEATGIGEQYF
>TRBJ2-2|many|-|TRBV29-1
TGCAGCGCTCTGGCTACCGGGGAGCTGTTTTTT
CSALATGELFF
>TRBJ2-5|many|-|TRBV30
TGTGCCTGGAGTGGAAGTTTGGAGACCCAGTACTTC
CAWSGSLETQYF
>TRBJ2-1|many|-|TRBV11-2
TGTGCCAGCAGTTACTTAGGGGGAAGGGGGAATGAGCAGTTCTTC
CASSYLGGRGNEQFF
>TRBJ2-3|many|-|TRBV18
TGTGCCAGCTCACCACAATCACTCGATACGCAGTATTTT
CASSPQSLDTQYF
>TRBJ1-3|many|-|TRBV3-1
TGTGCCAGCAGCCAAGATCGACAGGTGGGAAACACCATATATTTT
CASSQDRQVGNTIYF
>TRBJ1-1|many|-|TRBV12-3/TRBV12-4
TGTGCCAGCAGTTTATTCGGAGGGCAAACTGAAGCTTTCTTT
CASSLFGGQTEAFF
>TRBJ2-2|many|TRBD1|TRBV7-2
TGTGCCAGCAGCTCGACAGGGGCCGGGGAGCTGTTTTTT
CASSSTGAGELFF
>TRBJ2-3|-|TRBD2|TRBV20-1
TGCAGTGCTAGGGAGGGTCTAGCGGGACGAACAGATACGCAGTATTTT
CSAREGLAGRTDTQYF
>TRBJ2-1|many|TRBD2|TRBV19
TGTGCCAGTAGTGGCCGACTAGCGGGAGCGGGCGAGCAGTTCTTC
CASSGRLAGAGEQFF
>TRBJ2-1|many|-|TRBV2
TGTGCCAGCAGTGAAGCGGCCCATTTGGATGAGCAGTTCTTC
CASSEAAHLDEQFF
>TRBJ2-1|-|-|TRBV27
TGTGCCAGCAGTTTATCGGACAAGTACAATGAGCAGTTCTTC
CASSLSDKYNEQFF
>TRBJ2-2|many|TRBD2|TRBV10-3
TGTGCCATCATGGAGACTAGCAGGAACACCGGGGAGCTGTTTTTT
CAIMETSRNTGELFF
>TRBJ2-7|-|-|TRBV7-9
TGTGCCAGCAGCTTAGGACCCTTGCAGTACTTC
CASSLGPLQYF
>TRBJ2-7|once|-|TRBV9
TGTGCCAGCAGCGTCCCCCTGGAGAGCGTAGCCTACGAGCAGTACTTC
CASSVPLESVAYEQYF
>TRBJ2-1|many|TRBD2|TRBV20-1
TGCAGTGCTAGTTCTTCAACTAGCGGGTCAAACTCCTACAATGAGCAGTTCTTC
CSASSSTSGSNSYNEQFF
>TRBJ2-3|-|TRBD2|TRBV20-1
TGCAGTGCTTACTCCGTAGCGGGTTATAGCACAGATACGCAGTATTTT
CSAYSVAGYSTDTQYF
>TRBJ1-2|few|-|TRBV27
TGTGCCAGCAGTTCCCAGTACTCCTTATCAGGGGACTATGGCTACACCTTC
CASSSQYSLSGDYGYTF
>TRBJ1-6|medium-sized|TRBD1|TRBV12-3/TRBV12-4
TGTGCCAGCAGTTTACAGGGGGGCTCGATTAGGTCACCCCTCCACTTT
CASSLQGGSIRSPLHF
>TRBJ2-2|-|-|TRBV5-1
TGCGCCAGCAGTTACAGGGTGGAGGGCACCGGGGAGCTGTTTTTT
CASSYRVEGTGELFF
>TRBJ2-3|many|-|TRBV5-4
TGTGCCAGCAGCTTAGGTAGCGGCAGCACAGATACGCAGTATTTT
CASSLGSGSTDTQYF
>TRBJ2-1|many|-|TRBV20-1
TGCAGTGCTAGAGTAGGTAGCGGTGTGGTAGCCCTTTACAATGAGCAGTTCTTC
CSARVGSGVVALYNEQFF